Below are 3 T cell receptor beta chains sequenced from a single sample in a study of blood T cell repertoires in COVID-19. This table comes from immunoSEQ multiplex PCR, and its TCRdb copy is limited to in-frame clones, with some not included. The sample contains roughly 130,000 clones, more than 70% of which appear only once. Sequenced: peripheral blood. These receptors all stem from a man aged 65 to 85 with acute or convalescent COVID-19.

This clone was picked up a small number of times. This chain joins TRBV19 and TRBJ1-5; D gene uncertain. The CDR3 length is 14 residues. The germline CDR1 and CDR2 sequences are LNHDA and SQIVND (reference sequence). V shed 1 base and J shed 1 base, with 5 bases lying between them. The CDR3 DNA reads TGTGCCAGTAGTATAGGCAGGAGCAATCAGCCCCAGCATTTT. Its translation: CASSIGRSNQPQHF.

The J gene is TRBJ2-3, the V gene TRBV19, with 15 positions matching TRBD2. The CDR3 extends over 18 amino acids. CDR1 and CDR2 (germline): LNHDA, SQIVND (reference sequence). Trimming took 5 bases from V and 1 from J; bases not matched to a gene: 7. The CDR3 is CASSRRTSGGGGTDTQYF. Here the CDR3 DNA reads TGTGCCAGTAGTCGACGGACTAGCGGGGGGGGAGGCACAGATACGCAGTATTTT.

This clone was detected a few times. This rearrangement joins TRBV5-1 to TRBJ2-2; 8 bases match TRBD1. V shed 0 bases, J shed 3 bases, and the junction held 1 base outside the gene matches. CDR1 and CDR2 (germline): SGHRS, YFSETQ. CDR3 length: 15 amino acids. CDR3 amino acids: CASSLGQGYTGELFF. The CDR3 DNA reads as TGCGCCAGCAGCTTGGGACAGGGGTACACCGGGGAGCTGTTTTTT. Full variable domain (rest looked up from reference TRBV5-1 and TRBJ2-2): KAGVTQTPRYLIKTRGQQVTLSCSPISGHRSVSWYQQTPGQGLQFLFEYFSETQRNKGNFPGRFSGRQFSNSRSEMNVSTLELGDSALYLCASSLGQGYTGELFFGEGSRLTVL.